Presented here are 13 T cell receptor beta chains from one specimen sequenced in a study of T cell responses to AZD1222 COVID-19 vaccine. Clones were sequenced by immunoSEQ multiplex PCR, and TCRdb holds only the in-frame ones, with some missing. The data hold about 160,000 clones, with more than 85% observed a single time. The source material was peripheral blood, sampled 28 days after the second AZD1222 dose. These receptors originate from an adult who received the AZD1222 COVID-19 vaccine.

V is TRBV7-2 and J is TRBJ1-3, with no clear D. Germline CDR1 reads SGHTA; CDR2 reads FQGNSA. Deletions cut 2 bases from V and 1 base from J, with 12 bases between. The CDR3 is 16 residues long. The chain's CDR3 is CASSLRLSTSGNTIYF. In DNA, the CDR3 is TGTGCCAGCAGCTTACGTCTGTCAACTTCTGGAAACACCATATATTTT.

This chain connects TRBV10-3 to TRBJ2-3; 11 bases agree with TRBD2. Per germline, CDR1 ENHRY and CDR2 SYGVKD. The CDR3 is 15 amino acids. V lost 4 bases and J lost 1; bases outside the gene matches: 1. DNA of the CDR3: TGTGCCATCAGTGGGGGACTAGCGGGCACAGATACGCAGTATTTT. Translating it yields CAISGGLAGTDTQYF.

The chain links TRBV30 to TRBJ1-6; D perhaps matches TRBD1 (6 bases). Trimming stripped 0 bases from V and 13 bases from J, with 19 bases between. CDR1 is GTSNPN and CDR2 is SVGIG in the germline V gene (reference sequence). The CDR3 runs 15 residues. DNA of the CDR3: TGTGCCTGGAGTGTATTGGGAGGGGGGATGATGCCCCTCCACTTT. This encodes CAWSVLGGGMMPLHF.

The rearrangement uses TRBV30 and TRBJ2-2; the D is unclear. This CDR3 is built from 13 residues. V was cut by 1 base and J by 7 bases, with 10 bases left in between. Germline V gives CDR1 GTSNPN, CDR2 SVGIG (reference sequence). The DNA of the CDR3 is TGTGCCTGGAGTGACCCAAGTGGCGGGGAGCTGTTTTTT. Protein: CAWSDPSGGELFF. Together with reference TRBV30 and TRBJ2-2, the CDR3 gives the full variable domain: SQTIHQWPATLVQPVGSPLSLECTVEGTSNPNLYWYRQAAGRGLQLLFYSVGIGQISSEVPQNLSASRPQDRQFILSSKKLLLSDSGFYLCAWSDPSGGELFFGEGSRLTVL.

The chain combines TRBV9 with TRBJ2-5; 10 bases are shared with TRBD1. CDR3 length equals 15 residues. Germline V gene sequence: CDR1 SGDLS, CDR2 YYNGEE. The junction had 7 bases not matched to a gene; V was cut back by 4 bases and J by 4 bases. DNA for the CDR3: TGTGCCAGCAGCCCGCGGACAGGGGGGCGAGAGACCCAGTACTTC. Encoded protein: CASSPRTGGRETQYF. Based on the CDR3 plus reference TRBV9 and TRBJ2-5, the full variable domain is DSGVTQTPKHLITATGQRVTLRCSPRSGDLSVYWYQQSLDQGLQFLIQYYNGEERAKGNILERFSAQQFPDLHSELNLSSLELGDSALYFCASSPRTGGRETQYFGPGTRLLVL.

V and J are TRBV7-2 and TRBJ2-1; 7 bases map to TRBD2. This CDR3 is 16 amino acids long. Germline V lookup: CDR1 SGHTA, CDR2 FQGNSA. V shed 2 bases and J 0 bases; nucleotides not matched to a gene: 4. The CDR3 spells CASSLIGGSSYNEQFF. Written as DNA, the CDR3 is TGTGCCAGCAGCTTAATAGGCGGGAGCTCCTACAATGAGCAGTTCTTC.

V is TRBV27 and J is TRBJ1-2; 7 bases align to TRBD1. The germline V gene encodes CDR1 MNHEY and CDR2 SMNVEV (reference sequence). The CDR3 sequence is 13 residues long. Trimming removed 5 bases from V and 5 bases from J; junction bases left unmatched: 5. CDR3 loop: CASSVRGRYGYTF. Here the CDR3 DNA reads TGTGCCAGCAGTGTCAGGGGGAGGTATGGCTACACCTTC.

The chain links TRBV3-1 (or the pseudogene TRBV3-2) to TRBJ1-6; weak D call: TRBD1 (5 bases). This CDR3 spans 16 amino acids. The ends were cut back, 1 base at V and 5 bases at J, with 12 bases in the middle. Germline CDR1 LGHDT, CDR2 YNNKEL (reference sequence). Here the CDR3 reads CASSQVRGVDNSPLHF. The CDR3 region has the DNA TGTGCCAGCAGCCAAGTTCGGGGGGTAGATAATTCACCCCTCCACTTT.

The V call is TRBV2, the J call TRBJ1-5, with D maybe TRBD1 (6 bases). The V gene's germline CDR1 is SNHLY and CDR2 FYNNEI. V lost 6 bases and J 3 bases, leaving 15 bases between the germline ends. The CDR3 covers 15 residues. This CDR3 is CASSRLQGPNQPQHF. The CDR3 bases are TGTGCCAGCAGCAGATTACAGGGCCCCAATCAGCCCCAGCATTTT. Full variable domain (outside the CDR3, taken from reference TRBV2 and TRBJ1-5): EPEVTQTPSHQVTQMGQEVILRCVPISNHLYFYWYRQILGQKVEFLVSFYNNEISEKSEIFDDQFSVERPDGSNFTLKIRSTKLEDSAMYFCASSRLQGPNQPQHFGDGTRLSIL.

The chain couples TRBV12-5 to TRBJ1-1; D gene unclear. There are 13 residues in the CDR3. V gave up 5 bases and J gave up 0 bases, with 7 bases separating them. Per germline, CDR1 LGHNT and CDR2 FRNRAP. The CDR3 nucleotides are TGTGCTAGTGGTCCCCTAATGAACACTGAAGCTTTCTTT. Translation: CASGPLMNTEAFF.

The chain employs TRBV11-2 and TRBJ2-7; D is perhaps TRBD1 (6 bases). The CDR3 consists of 15 residues. Germline assignment: CDR1 SGHAT and CDR2 FQNNGV. The V and J ends lost 7 bases and 3 bases respectively, with 19 bases between them. DNA of the CDR3: TGTGCCAGCACCCGAATTCCGGGACAACTCTACGAGCAGTACTTC. Protein sequence: CASTRIPGQLYEQYF.

V and J are TRBV6-5 and TRBJ1-1; D unresolved. Trimming took off 0 bases at V and 5 bases at J, with 13 bases between the two ends. Per the germline V gene, CDR1 is MNHEY and CDR2 is SVGAGI. CDR3 size: 15 residues. For the CDR3, the DNA is TGTGCCAGCAGTTACTCCTGGGGAAGGGAGACTGAAGCTTTCTTT. Amino acids: CASSYSWGRETEAFF.

The chain combines TRBV7-9 with TRBJ2-7; D gene ambiguous. CDR3 length: 14 amino acids. Germline V gene data show CDR1 as SEHNR and CDR2 as FQNEAQ (reference sequence). V was clipped by 1 base and J by 3 bases, with 10 bases between them. Written as DNA, the CDR3 is TGTGCCAGCAGCTTAGGTCCTCTGCTCTACGAGCAGTACTTC. Its protein is CASSLGPLLYEQYF.